This TCR beta chain was captured by sequencing in a study of cytomegalovirus exposure and HLA in healthy donors. This PCR relied on a set of 60 Vbeta primers and 13 Jbeta primers. The table came from immunoSEQ multiplex PCR; TCRdb's copy has only in-frame clones and leaves some out. The sample lists 70,000 to 95,000 clones; more than 60% were seen once. Sequencing was carried out using PBMCs. The receptor was isolated from a man aged 35-49 years in good health and CMV-seronegative.

CDR3 in DNA: TGTGCCAGCAGTTCGGCCAGGAAGAACACCGGGGAGCTGTTTTTT. It translates to CASSSARKNTGELFF. V usage is TRBV28 and J usage is TRBJ2-2; D ambiguous. Trimming stripped 4 bases from V and 1 base from J, with 10 bases between. The CDR3 is 15 amino acids. Germline assignment: CDR1 MDHEN and CDR2 SYDVKM.